The next 32 T cell receptor beta chains were all read from a single sample in a study of blood T cells in healthy people across ages. With a J-beta primer mix and a sample-barcoded 5' primer, a second PCR ran 7 to 11 cycles. Each CDR3 protein gets one entry after TCRdb re-called the 5' RACE reads with MiXCR. Among some 1,000,000 distinct CDR3 sequences listed, approximately 26% were seen once. This sample also appeared in a second study, on T cells of mothers and their children.

What was sequenced was blood. The receptors derive from a girl between 2 and 10 years old in good health.

The chain's CDR3 is CATCMGSGELFF. CDR3 in DNA: TGTGCCACGTGTATGGGGTCCGGGGAGCTGTTTTTT. The chain joins TRBV6-9 to TRBJ2-2; no reliable D call. Trimming removed 10 bases at V and 6 bases at J, with 12 bases between. The germline CDR1 and CDR2 sequences are MNHGY and SVAAGI. The CDR3 is 12 amino acids.

The chain combines TRBV9 with TRBJ1-6; unclear D gene. V dropped 4 bases and J dropped 6 bases, with 8 bases sitting between them. The CDR3 totals 13 residues. Germline lookup yields CDR1 SGDLS and CDR2 YYNGEE. CDR3 in amino acids: CASSLTRNSPLHF. CDR3 sequence (DNA): TGTGCCAGCAGCTTGACGCGTAATTCACCCCTCCACTTT. The full variable domain, with the rest looked up from reference TRBV9 and TRBJ1-6, is DSGVTQTPKHLITATGQRVTLRCSPRSGDLSVYWYQQSLDQGLQFLIQYYNGEERAKGNILERFSAQQFPDLHSELNLSSLELGDSALYFCASSLTRNSPLHFGNGTRLTVT.

This clonotype was observed a handful of times. The chain is built from TRBV4-1 and TRBJ2-2; the D is unclear. Looked up from germline, CDR1 is MGHRA and CDR2 is YSYEKL. Trimming shortened V by 3 bases and J by 0 bases, and 5 bases separated the two germline ends. The CDR3 contains 14 residues. This chain's CDR3 is CASSQAPNTGELFF. DNA of the CDR3: TGCGCCAGCAGCCAGGCCCCGAACACCGGGGAGCTGTTTTTT.

The chain uses TRBV3-1 and TRBJ1-1; 9 positions agree with TRBD1. Germline CDR1 reads LGHDT; CDR2 reads YNNKEL (reference sequence). This CDR3 region has 13 residues. V lost 4 bases to trimming and J lost 7 bases; unmatched junction nucleotides: 4. The CDR3 DNA reads as TGTGCCAGCAGCCCCGGGACAGGGAATGAAGCTTTCTTT. Protein: CASSPGTGNEAFF.

This rearrangement joins TRBV28 to TRBJ2-5; TRBD2 is a possible D gene (6 bases). This CDR3 has 15 residues. V lost 3 bases and J 7 bases, leaving 18 bases between the germline ends. Germline V gene sequence: CDR1 MDHEN, CDR2 SYDVKM. The CDR3 reads CASSLGDSLKGTQYF. The CDR3 DNA follows: TGTGCCAGCAGTTTGGGGGACTCCCTTAAGGGGACCCAGTACTTC. The whole variable domain, filled in from reference TRBV28 and TRBJ2-5, reads DVKVTQSSRYLVKRTGEKVFLECVQDMDHENMFWYRQDPGLGLRLIYFSYDVKMKEKGDIPEGYSVSREKKERFSLILESASTNQTSMYLCASSLGDSLKGTQYFGPGTRLLVL.

The chain couples TRBV6-1 to TRBJ2-5, with D perhaps matching TRBD1 (6 bases). The assigned J gene may be wrong: the sequence end matches TRBJ2-1 better. Germline-derived CDR1 and CDR2 are MNHNS and SASEGT. This CDR3 contains 13 residues. In DNA form, the CDR3 reads TGTGCCAGCAGGCCGACAGGAGCTTATGAGCAGTTCTTC. This translates into CASRPTGAYEQFF.

This clonotype was recorded a few times. V is TRBV18 and J is TRBJ1-1; D is possibly TRBD1 (5 bases). The CDR3 is made up of 13 amino acids. CDR1 and CDR2 (germline): KGHSH, LQKENI. Trimming removed 3 bases from V and 7 bases from J, with 12 bases in between. The CDR3 bases are TGTGCCAGCTCACCGTGGGGGACCATTGAAGCTTTCTTT. This gives the protein CASSPWGTIEAFF.

In its sample, this clonotype was seen a few times. The chain carries TRBV20-1 and TRBJ2-7; D perhaps matches TRBD1 (7 bases). Germline V gene sequence: CDR1 DFQATT, CDR2 SNEGSKA (reference sequence). This CDR3 region has 13 residues. The ends were cut back, 6 bases at V and 5 bases at J, with 17 bases in the middle. CDR3 coding DNA: TGCAGTGCAGGAGGGGGCACTACCGACGAGCAGTACTTC. Translation: CSAGGGTTDEQYF.

This clonotype appeared a few times. The chain is built from TRBV29-1 and TRBJ2-4; no firm D call. Trimming removed 7 bases at V and 5 bases at J, with 12 bases between. The CDR3 sequence is 12 residues long. Germline CDR1 reads SQVTM; CDR2 reads ANQGSEA. The CDR3 DNA sequence: TGCAGCGCCTGGAATCCCCAAAACATTCAGTACTTC. Its translation is CSAWNPQNIQYF.

CDR3 in DNA: TGCGCCAGCAGCAGCCTGGACAGGGGGGCTGAAGCTTTCTTT. This translates into CASSSLDRGAEAFF. The chain uses TRBV5-1 and TRBJ1-1; 10 nucleotides agree with TRBD1. The CDR3 is 14 amino acids. With 4 bases clipped from V and 6 bases from J, the junction kept 6 bases outside the gene matches. The germline CDR1 and CDR2 sequences are SGHRS and YFSETQ.

The chain carries TRBV5-1 and TRBJ2-2; the match to TRBD1 covers 10 bases. CDR3 length equals 16 residues. CDR1 SGHRS and CDR2 YFSETQ come from the germline V gene. Losses at the gene ends were 3 bases for V and 2 bases for J; bases not matched to a gene: 4. CDR3 loop: CASSSSTGGNTGELFF. For the CDR3, the DNA is TGCGCCAGCAGCTCTTCGACAGGGGGCAACACCGGGGAGCTGTTTTTT.

This rearrangement joins TRBV7-9 to TRBJ2-5; the D gene is possibly TRBD2 (6 bases). Judging by the DNA end, TRBJ2-7 fits better; the J call may be wrong. This CDR3 is built from 14 residues. Germline V gene data show CDR1 as SEHNR and CDR2 as FQNEAQ (reference sequence). DNA for the CDR3: TGTGCCAGCAGCTTAGGGCTAGCGTCAGACGAGCAGTACTTC. Its protein product is CASSLGLASDEQYF.

Points on this clonotype: A much larger clone lies one base from this, so it may be a read error. The chain joins TRBV4-3 to TRBJ2-1, with D possibly matching TRBD2 (7 bases). In germline, CDR1 is LGHNA, CDR2 YSLEER. The CDR3 has 18 amino acids. CDR3 sequence: CAGSQDRLLGGAGDEQFF. The CDR3 DNA reads TGCGCCGGCAGCCAAGATCGGCTTTTGGGGGGGGCAGGGGATGAGCAGTTCTTC.

This clonotype was found once. The genes are TRBV12-3 or TRBV12-4 and TRBJ2-3; TRBD2 is a possible D gene (5 bases). The V end was cut by 7 bases, the J end by 7 bases, with 18 bases between. This CDR3 region has 14 residues. The CDR3 DNA follows: TGTGCCAGCACCCAGTCGGGGTATCGAAATACGCAGTATTTT. It yields the protein CASTQSGYRNTQYF.

The chain has TRBV4-3 and TRBJ2-1; unclear D gene. V was shortened by 0 bases and J by 2 bases, with 11 bases between the two germline ends. The CDR3 has 16 amino acids. CDR1 is LGHNA and CDR2 is YSLEER in the germline V gene. The CDR3 DNA reads TGCGCCAGCAGCCAAGAAACGAGTTTACCCTACAATGAGCAGTTCTTC. As protein: CASSQETSLPYNEQFF.

V gene TRBV4-3 combines with J gene TRBJ2-2; 8 nucleotides match TRBD1. In germline, CDR1 is LGHNA, CDR2 YSLEER. V lost 3 bases to trimming and J lost 7 bases; unmatched junction nucleotides: 7. This CDR3 has 15 residues. The CDR3 region has the DNA TGCGCCAGCAGCCAGCGGGACAGGCCGAACGGGGAGCTGTTTTTT. This gives the protein CASSQRDRPNGELFF.

The chain is built from TRBV6-7 and TRBJ1-1; 10 nucleotides match TRBD1. TRBV6-7 is recorded as an ORF, its role being uncertain. V was pared by 5 bases and J by 2 bases, with 8 bases of the junction left unmatched. The CDR3 length is 16 residues. The chain's CDR3 is CASSLGQGSSNTEAFF. The DNA for the CDR3 is TGTGCCAGCAGTCTGGGACAGGGGTCATCTAACACTGAAGCTTTCTTT.

This rearrangement joins TRBV7-9 to TRBJ1-1; D is uncertain. The CDR3 consists of 15 residues. CDR1 SEHNR and CDR2 FQNEAQ come from the germline V gene (reference sequence). Trimming stripped 5 bases from V and 5 bases from J, with 18 bases between. The CDR3 DNA reads as TGTGCCAGCAGCCCCTTTATTCTGGGTGGGACTGAAGCTTTCTTT. This codes for CASSPFILGGTEAFF. Full variable domain (outside the CDR3, taken from reference TRBV7-9 and TRBJ1-1): DTGVSQNPRHKITKRGQNVTFRCDPISEHNRLYWYRQTLGQGPEFLTYFQNEAQLEKSRLLSDRFSAERPKGSFSTLEIQRTEQGDSAMYLCASSPFILGGTEAFFGQGTRLTVV.

Only a few counts were recorded for this clonotype. The rearrangement joins TRBV7-8 to TRBJ2-2, with D unresolved. This CDR3 has 12 amino acids. The ends were cut back, 5 bases at V and 7 bases at J, with 8 bases in the middle. Germline CDR1 reads SGHVS; CDR2 reads FQNEAQ. Written as DNA, the CDR3 is TGTGCCAGCAGCGTGTACGGCGGGGAGCTGTTTTTT. Translation: CASSVYGGELFF.

This clonotype has only one observation. This sequence joins TRBV7-9 and TRBJ2-2; D uncertain. V lost 8 bases to trimming and J lost 1 base, with 8 bases between them. The CDR3 loop spans 13 amino acids. CDR1 SEHNR and CDR2 FQNEAQ come from the germline V gene (reference sequence). The CDR3 loop is CASAERNTGELFF. CDR3 DNA: TGTGCCAGCGCTGAGAGGAACACCGGGGAGCTGTTTTTT.

This clonotype was seen more than once but under ten times. The V and J genes are TRBV2 and TRBJ2-7; D uncertain. Trimming shortened V by 6 bases and J by 5 bases, and 11 bases separated the two germline ends. The CDR3 spans 12 residues. Per the germline V gene, CDR1 is SNHLY and CDR2 is FYNNEI. CDR3 nucleotide sequence: TGTGCCAGCAGGGACGTAATGGACGAGCAGTACTTC. Translating gives CASRDVMDEQYF.

In its sample, this clonotype was seen a few times. The chain links TRBV29-1 to TRBJ2-5, with D perhaps assigned TRBD1 or TRBD2 (6 bases each). The V and J ends lost 3 bases and 4 bases respectively, with 15 bases between them. CDR1 and CDR2 (germline): SQVTM, ANQGSEA. The CDR3 is 14 amino acids. The CDR3 coding sequence is TGCAGCGTTGAGACCCGGGGGCATCCAGAGACCCAGTACTTC. Translated: CSVETRGHPETQYF.

The rearrangement uses TRBV9 and TRBJ1-2, with 9 bases identical to TRBD1. CDR3 length equals 16 residues. Germline loops: CDR1 SGDLS, CDR2 YYNGEE. V lost 3 bases and J lost 3; bases outside the gene matches: 9. CDR3 DNA: TGTGCCAGCAGCGAGGAAGCGACAGGGGGGCACTATGGCTACACCTTC. It codes for CASSEEATGGHYGYTF.

This clonotype was picked up a small number of times. The gene calls are TRBV3-1 and TRBJ2-7; 7 bases are shared with TRBD1. Germline CDR1 reads LGHDT; CDR2 reads YNNKEL (reference sequence). V was clipped by 3 bases and J by 0 bases; unmatched bases: 2. The CDR3 spans 14 residues. CDR3 coding DNA: TGTGCCAGCAGCCAGTCAGGGGGCTCCTACGAGCAGTACTTC. This encodes CASSQSGGSYEQYF.

Concerning this clonotype itself: An end of the junction differs from the germline gene, which may be a read error. V and J are TRBV6-4 and TRBJ2-3; possible D gene TRBD1, 5 bases. Germline-derived CDR1 and CDR2 are MRHNA and SNTAGT. This CDR3 region has 13 residues. The CDR3 loop is CASSDSIGDTQYF. The DNA for the CDR3 is TGTGCCAGCAGTGACTCAATAGGGGATACGCAATATTTT.

This rearrangement joins TRBV6-1 to TRBJ2-2, with TRBD1 as a possible D gene (6 bases). The CDR3 totals 15 residues. V lost 3 bases and J lost 4, with 12 bases in between. Germline V gene data show CDR1 as MNHNS and CDR2 as SASEGT. In DNA, the CDR3 is TGTGCCAGCAGTGATTATCACAGGGCCACCGGGGAGCTGTTTTTT. As protein: CASSDYHRATGELFF.

This clonotype was observed a few times. The V call is TRBV29-1, the J call TRBJ2-5; the match to TRBD1 covers 7 bases. The J call may be faulty, since TRBJ2-7 better matches the DNA end. This CDR3 is 13 amino acids long. CDR1 and CDR2 (germline): SQVTM, ANQGSEA. Written as DNA, the CDR3 is TGCAGCGTTTCCGGGACAGCGGCGCACGAGCAGTACTTC. Encoded protein: CSVSGTAAHEQYF.

The V gene is TRBV5-6, the J gene TRBJ1-1; no definite D call. V dropped 0 bases and J dropped 0 bases, with 9 bases sitting between them. The CDR3 is made up of 15 amino acids. Germline V gives CDR1 SGHDT, CDR2 YYEEEE. Written as DNA, the CDR3 is TGTGCCAGCAGCTTGGCCAGAGGAATGAACACTGAAGCTTTCTTT. Its translation is CASSLARGMNTEAFF.

In regard to this clonotype: One end of the junction is discordant with germline, which a read error may explain. CDR3 nucleotides: TGCAGCGCCCTAGGAGAGGCCCAGTACTTC. Translating gives CSALGEAQYF. The chain links TRBV29-1 to TRBJ2-5; D is ambiguous. The CDR3 consists of 10 residues. Germline V gives CDR1 SQVTM, CDR2 ANQGSEA.

The chain joins TRBV7-9 to TRBJ2-7; D call uncertain. This CDR3 region has 13 residues. V dropped 5 bases and J dropped 2 bases, with 10 bases sitting between them. The germline CDR1 and CDR2 sequences are SEHNR and FQNEAQ (reference sequence). This CDR3 reads CASSAPAAYEQYF. In DNA form, the CDR3 reads TGTGCCAGCAGCGCCCCCGCCGCCTACGAGCAGTACTTC. The complete variable domain, with remaining parts taken from reference TRBV7-9 and TRBJ2-7, reads DTGVSQNPRHKITKRGQNVTFRCDPISEHNRLYWYRQTLGQGPEFLTYFQNEAQLEKSRLLSDRFSAERPKGSFSTLEIQRTEQGDSAMYLCASSAPAAYEQYFGPGTRLTVT.

The chain has TRBV6-5 and TRBJ2-3, with no clear D. This CDR3 contains 12 residues. V dropped 8 bases and J dropped 0 bases, with 6 bases sitting between them. Germline V CDR1 and CDR2: MNHEY, SVGAGI. CDR3 nucleotides: TGTGCCAGCCCCTCCAGCACAGATACGCAGTATTTT. This translates into CASPSSTDTQYF.

This clonotype was counted a few times. The rearrangement links TRBV20-1 to TRBJ2-3; D is ambiguous. V was trimmed by 6 bases and J by 0 bases, leaving 16 bases between them. CDR1 and CDR2 (germline): DFQATT, SNEGSKA (reference sequence). There are 15 residues in the CDR3. The CDR3 DNA reads as TGCAGTGCCAAACGGGCGGCAACTAGCACAGATACGCAGTATTTT. It is translated as CSAKRAATSTDTQYF.